The 15 T cell receptor beta chains in this list originate from one sample, sequenced in a study of technical replicates of blood from several donors. Generated by immunoSEQ multiplex PCR, the TCRdb table keeps only in-frame clones and is missing some. The sample has about 13,000 clones; approximately 83% are singletons. Sample: PBMCs. The receptors were gathered from a human donor in good health.

The chain has TRBV7-9 and TRBJ2-2; D not resolved. This CDR3 has 13 residues. Germline values: CDR1 SEHNR, CDR2 FQNEAQ (reference sequence). V was trimmed by 4 bases and J by 6 bases, leaving 9 bases between them. CDR3 DNA sequence: TGTGCCAGCAGCTCCATTCTAGCCGGGGAGCTGTTTTTT. Translating it yields CASSSILAGELFF. Drawing the rest from reference TRBV7-9 and TRBJ2-2, the complete variable domain is DTGVSQNPRHKITKRGQNVTFRCDPISEHNRLYWYRQTLGQGPEFLTYFQNEAQLEKSRLLSDRFSAERPKGSFSTLEIQRTEQGDSAMYLCASSSILAGELFFGEGSRLTVL.

This chain connects TRBV7-9 to TRBJ2-5; 13 bases match TRBD2. After removal of 5 bases from V and 4 bases from J, the junction contained 7 bases not matched to a gene. The CDR3 length is 16 residues. Per germline, CDR1 SEHNR and CDR2 FQNEAQ (reference sequence). CDR3 nucleotide sequence: TGTGCCAGCAGCCAAACTAGCGGGAGGGCCAGAGAGACCCAGTACTTC. Translated, it gives CASSQTSGRARETQYF.

The chain recombines TRBV7-3 with TRBJ2-5, with a possible D match to TRBD2 (6 bases). Germline V gives CDR1 SGHTA, CDR2 FQGTGA. The CDR3 covers 16 residues. Trimming shortened V by 0 bases and J by 4 bases, and 15 bases separated the two germline ends. CDR3 DNA: TGTGCCAGCAGCTTAACGGCGGGCGGAGCGGGAGAGACCCAGTACTTC. This sequence encodes CASSLTAGGAGETQYF.

This sequence joins TRBV4-2 and TRBJ2-4; 7 nucleotides line up with TRBD1. The CDR3 runs 18 residues. J gave up 6 bases and V 0 bases, and 14 bases lay outside the gene matches. Germline-derived CDR1 and CDR2 are LGHNA and YNFKEQ. The CDR3: CASSQDPMAGTVPNIQYF. The CDR3 DNA follows: TGTGCCAGCAGCCAAGATCCGATGGCCGGGACAGTCCCAAACATTCAGTACTTC.

CDR3 sequence reads: CASSLSSGRAGEQFF. CDR3 nucleotides: TGTGCCAGCAGCTTAAGCAGCGGGAGGGCCGGTGAGCAGTTCTTC. This sequence joins TRBV5-4 and TRBJ2-1, with 10 bases lining up with TRBD2. Germline-derived CDR1 and CDR2 are SGHNT and YYREEE (reference sequence). J was trimmed by 9 bases and V by 2 bases; bases with no gene match: 8. There are 15 residues in the CDR3.

The CDR3 sequence: CASRPGTVTYEQYF. In DNA form, the CDR3 reads TGTGCCAGTAGGCCCGGGACAGTTACCTACGAGCAGTACTTC. The genes are TRBV19 and TRBJ2-7, with 7 nucleotides matching TRBD1. This CDR3 has 14 residues. The germline V gene has CDR1 LNHDA and CDR2 SQIVND (reference sequence). V was pared by 6 bases and J by 2 bases, with 7 bases of the junction left unmatched.

For the CDR3, the DNA is TGTGCCAGCAGCCCCGCCCCCGGGACTAGGCACAATGAGCAGTTCTTC. Protein: CASSPAPGTRHNEQFF. V usage is TRBV7-9 and J usage is TRBJ2-1, with 8 bases fitting TRBD2. The CDR3 has 16 residues. V was pared by 5 bases and J by 5 bases, with 11 bases of the junction left unmatched. The germline CDR1 and CDR2 sequences are SEHNR and FQNEAQ (reference sequence).

The chain uses TRBV6-5 and TRBJ1-5; TRBD1 agrees at 10 bases. The germline V gene has CDR1 MNHEY and CDR2 SVGAGI. CDR3 size: 14 residues. J gave up 6 bases and V 5 bases, and 4 bases lay outside the gene matches. The DNA for the CDR3 is TGTGCCAGCAGTACCGACAGGGGGCTTCAGCCCCAGCATTTT. Its protein is CASSTDRGLQPQHF.

This clone occurred a few times. The chain is built from TRBV7-9 and TRBJ1-1, with 7 bases lining up with TRBD1. V gave up 1 base and J gave up 3 bases; unmatched junction bases: 8. Germline CDR1 and CDR2: SEHNR and FQNEAQ (reference sequence). This CDR3 is built from 16 residues. The CDR3 loop is CASSLVWDRADTEAFF. The DNA of the CDR3 is TGTGCCAGCAGCTTAGTATGGGACAGAGCGGACACTGAAGCTTTCTTT.

The V gene is TRBV27, the J gene TRBJ1-4; 10 nucleotides align to TRBD1. The V and J ends lost 3 bases and 8 bases, in that order; junction bases with no gene match: 3. The germline V gene encodes CDR1 MNHEY and CDR2 SMNVEV (reference sequence). The CDR3 loop spans 14 amino acids. In DNA form, the CDR3 reads TGTGCCAGCAGTTTGACAGGGGGCGGGGAAAAACTGTTTTTT. Encoded protein: CASSLTGGGEKLFF.

The CDR3 loop reads CAWSVMGDSNEKLFF. CDR3 coding DNA: TGTGCCTGGAGTGTAATGGGAGATTCTAATGAAAAACTGTTTTTT. V gene TRBV30 combines with J gene TRBJ1-4; D is unclear. Trimming left V 0 bases short and J 3 bases short, with 11 bases between. Germline CDR1 and CDR2: GTSNPN and SVGIG (reference sequence). There are 15 residues in the CDR3.

This clone appeared a single time. The chain is built from TRBV30 and TRBJ2-1, with D unclear. The CDR3 is 11 amino acids. The germline V and J ends were trimmed by 1 base and 8 bases, with 6 bases remaining between them. In germline, CDR1 is GTSNPN, CDR2 SVGIG (reference sequence). For the CDR3, the DNA is TGTGCCTGGAGTGCTGCGGATGAGCAGTTCTTC. Translating gives CAWSAADEQFF.

The chain joins TRBV5-1 to TRBJ1-1, with 12 bases aligning to TRBD1. The CDR3 consists of 14 residues. The V segment lost 7 bases and the J segment 3 bases; nucleotides outside the gene matches: 4. Looked up from germline, CDR1 is SGHRS and CDR2 is YFSETQ. Here the CDR3 reads CASGTGGGDTEAFF. The CDR3 DNA sequence: TGCGCCAGCGGGACAGGGGGCGGTGACACTGAAGCTTTCTTT.

This clone was found a few times. CDR3 region: CAAGGATYNEQFF. CDR3 DNA sequence: TGTGCCGCCGGGGGGGCAACCTACAATGAGCAGTTCTTC. The chain joins TRBV10-3 to TRBJ2-1; TRBD2 matches 8 bases. This CDR3 has 13 amino acids. With V trimmed by 11 bases and J by 2 bases, 5 bases remained unmatched. CDR1 and CDR2 from the germline V gene are ENHRY and SYGVKD.

The chain links TRBV7-2 to TRBJ2-1, with 15 bases identical to TRBD2. CDR3 length: 16 residues. The trim removed 3 bases at V and 13 bases at J, leaving 10 bases unmatched. The germline CDR1 and CDR2 sequences are SGHTA and FQGNSA. The CDR3 here is CASSFEPGLAGGSQFF. CDR3 in DNA: TGTGCCAGCAGCTTTGAACCGGGACTAGCGGGAGGAAGTCAGTTCTTC.